This T cell receptor (beta chain) was recorded in a study of T cell responses to AZD1222 COVID-19 vaccine. The CDR3 is made up of 18 amino acids. With 0 bases removed from V and 0 bases from J, the gap between germline ends came to 13 bases. Germline CDR1 reads SGHRS; CDR2 reads YFSETQ. TCRdb keeps only in-frame clones here, not all; method: immunoSEQ multiplex PCR. The profile shows around 140,000 clones, 92% of them singletons. The receptor's source is an adult who received the AZD1222 COVID-19 vaccine. The sample consisted of peripheral blood, taken 28 days after the second AZD1222 dose. The rearrangement joins TRBV5-1 to TRBJ2-6, with D possibly TRBD1 on 6 matching bases. DNA of the CDR3: TGCGCCAGCAGCTTGGTAGGGACATCCATCTCTGGGGCCAACGTCCTGACTTTC. It codes for CASSLVGTSISGANVLTF.